The 28 T cell receptor beta chains reported below all come from one sample, sequenced in a study of CD8 T cells in ankylosing spondylitis. Study-level points and caveats: What seemed typical of ankylosing spondylitis blood was a TCR beta motif built from 7 or 8 highly homologous variants.

Antigens for these TCRs are unknown. Using its own MiXCR run on the 5' RACE reads, TCRdb lists one record per CDR3 protein. The sample shows about 220,000 distinct CDR3 sequences, approximately 7.3% of them seen only once. Sequencing used blood, either unsorted or a sorted T cell fraction (not recorded which). Receptor source: a male donor with ankylosing spondylitis.

This clonotype was seen ten or more times. V is TRBV27 and J is TRBJ2-7; D possibly matches TRBD1 or TRBD2 (5 bases each). V lost 5 bases to trimming and J lost 3 bases, with 17 bases between them. This CDR3 is 15 amino acids long. Germline loops: CDR1 MNHEY, CDR2 SMNVEV (reference sequence). CDR3 coding DNA: TGTGCCAGCAGTCCGGACCTGGGACCACTCTACGAGCAGTACTTC. Translation gives CASSPDLGPLYEQYF.

This clonotype was detected many times. The CDR3 DNA sequence: TGCAGCGTTGAAGATTTGGAATACGAGCAGTACTTC. Residues: CSVEDLEYEQYF. The gene calls are TRBV29-1 and TRBJ2-7; D is undetermined. Trimming removed 0 bases at V and 4 bases at J, with 7 bases between. CDR1 SQVTM and CDR2 ANQGSEA come from the germline V gene. This CDR3 is built from 12 residues.

This clonotype was picked up a small number of times. The V gene is TRBV29-1, the J gene TRBJ1-2; 7 nucleotides match TRBD1. V lost 2 bases and J lost 6; bases outside the gene matches: 12. CDR3 size: 15 residues. Looked up from germline, CDR1 is SQVTM and CDR2 is ANQGSEA. The CDR3 DNA sequence: TGCAGCGTTGAATACATTCCGGGACAGTTCGATGGCTACACCTTC. Protein: CSVEYIPGQFDGYTF.

This clonotype has ten or more counts. A read error may account for a junction end that differs from germline. The chain has TRBV28 and TRBJ2-7, with a possible D match to TRBD2 (6 bases). The CDR3 contains 14 residues. CDR1 MDHEN and CDR2 SYDVKM come from the germline V gene. The CDR3 coding sequence is TGTGCCAGCACTTTACCGGGACTTTCCTACGAGCAGTACTTC. Protein sequence: CASTLPGLSYEQYF.

The V gene is TRBV6-1, the J gene TRBJ2-3; 8 bases agree with TRBD2. Germline CDR1 is MNHNS and CDR2 is SASEGT. This CDR3 has 14 amino acids. The ends lost 11 bases at V and 0 bases at J; junction bases unmatched: 7. The CDR3 is CAAGRGASTDTQYF. Written as DNA, the CDR3 is TGTGCCGCCGGGCGGGGGGCCAGCACAGATACGCAGTATTTT.

This chain joins TRBV14 and TRBJ2-1, with D unresolved. From germline, CDR1 is SGHDN and CDR2 FVKESK. The CDR3 extends over 14 amino acids. Trimming left V 2 bases short and J 3 bases short, with 8 bases between. This chain's CDR3 is CASSQLVGYNEQFF. Here the CDR3 DNA reads TGTGCCAGCAGCCAATTGGTAGGCTACAATGAGCAGTTCTTC.

This clonotype was recorded a few times. The gene calls are TRBV6-1 and TRBJ2-3, with TRBD1 matching 9 bases. V gave up 5 bases and J gave up 5 bases; unmatched junction bases: 5. Germline CDR1 is MNHNS and CDR2 is SASEGT. The CDR3 is 14 amino acids. The CDR3 loop reads CASSTGQGKDTQYF. In DNA, the CDR3 is TGTGCCAGCAGTACGGGACAGGGAAAAGATACGCAGTATTTT.

This clonotype was detected ten times or more. This rearrangement joins TRBV4-1 to TRBJ1-1, with TRBD1 identical over 9 bases. The CDR3 runs 14 residues. V shed 1 base, J shed 7 bases, and the junction held 4 bases outside the gene matches. Looked up from germline, CDR1 is MGHRA and CDR2 is YSYEKL. The chain's CDR3 is CASSQVPDRGEAFF. The CDR3 nucleotides are TGCGCCAGCAGCCAAGTCCCGGACAGGGGTGAAGCTTTCTTT.

The sample holds a few counts of this clonotype. This sequence joins TRBV5-4 and TRBJ2-3, with D possibly TRBD2 on 5 matching bases. The CDR3 has 15 amino acids. Trimming took 5 bases from V and 2 from J, leaving 15 bases between them. In germline, CDR1 is SGHNT, CDR2 YYREEE (reference sequence). CDR3 nucleotides: TGTGCCAGCAGTGTTCCCGGGAATTTCACAGATACGCAGTATTTT. As protein: CASSVPGNFTDTQYF.

This clonotype was observed many times. This sequence joins TRBV9 and TRBJ1-2; no definite D call. The CDR3 is 15 amino acids. Trimming took 0 bases from V and 5 from J, leaving 14 bases between them. Germline V CDR1 and CDR2: SGDLS, YYNGEE. The CDR3 DNA is TGTGCCAGCAGCGTAGACCGTGCCTGGACTTATGGCTACACCTTC. It yields the protein CASSVDRAWTYGYTF.

This clonotype was seen repeatedly, ten times or more. The CDR3 nucleotides are TGTGCCAGCAGCTTTCTCCGGGGGTCGACAGATACGCAGTATTTT. Residues: CASSFLRGSTDTQYF. The V gene is TRBV7-2, the J gene TRBJ2-3, with a possible D match to TRBD2 (6 bases). The V end was cut by 3 bases, the J end by 3 bases, with 13 bases between. The CDR3 contains 15 residues. Germline-derived CDR1 and CDR2 are SGHTA and FQGNSA.

This clonotype was detected ten times or more. The chain joins TRBV2 to TRBJ2-7; possibly TRBD2 for D (6 bases). V dropped 8 bases and J dropped 0 bases, with 14 bases sitting between them. Germline V CDR1 and CDR2: SNHLY, FYNNEI. The CDR3 consists of 14 residues. The CDR3 DNA reads TGTGCCAGCCTCGGGAGCGGGCGCTCCTACGAGCAGTACTTC. Amino acid sequence: CASLGSGRSYEQYF. Variable domain in full (rest from reference TRBV2 and TRBJ2-7): EPEVTQTPSHQVTQMGQEVILRCVPISNHLYFYWYRQILGQKVEFLVSFYNNEISEKSEIFDDQFSVERPDGSNFTLKIRSTKLEDSAMYFCASLGSGRSYEQYFGPGTRLTVT.

This clonotype was seen many times. The chain couples TRBV15 to TRBJ2-3; D gene unclear. The CDR3 loop spans 11 amino acids. Germline V lookup: CDR1 LNHNV, CDR2 YYDKDF (reference sequence). V lost 3 bases, J lost 5 bases, and 3 bases lay in between. The CDR3 loop is CATSRGDTQYF. The CDR3, as DNA: TGTGCCACCAGCAGGGGAGATACGCAGTATTTT.

This clonotype has ten or more counts. The chain joins TRBV24-1 to TRBJ2-5, with TRBD1 identical over 10 bases. CDR3 length equals 15 residues. Looked up from germline, CDR1 is KGHDR and CDR2 is SFDVKD. With 0 bases clipped from V and 3 bases from J, the junction kept 0 bases outside the gene matches. CDR3 amino acids: CATSDLGQGEETQYF. The CDR3 DNA sequence: TGTGCCACCAGTGATTTGGGACAGGGGGAAGAGACCCAGTACTTC.

This clonotype was seen many times. The J gene is TRBJ2-5, the V gene TRBV12-3 or TRBV12-4; D is possibly TRBD1 (6 bases). Trimming cost V 6 bases and J 2 bases, with 10 bases left between them. This CDR3 spans 13 amino acids. The CDR3 region is CASSPGEQETQYF. Here the CDR3 DNA reads TGTGCCAGCAGCCCAGGGGAACAAGAGACCCAGTACTTC.

The chain has TRBV27 and TRBJ2-1; 8 bases are shared with TRBD2. J lost 2 bases, V lost 6 bases, and 3 bases had no gene match. This CDR3 is built from 14 residues. CDR1 and CDR2 (germline): MNHEY, SMNVEV (reference sequence). CDR3 sequence reads: CASRPAGAYNEQFF. In DNA form, the CDR3 reads TGTGCCAGCAGACCAGCGGGAGCCTACAATGAGCAGTTCTTC.

V usage is TRBV4-3 and J usage is TRBJ1-1; D is unresolved. The V gene lost 0 bases and the J gene lost 2 bases, with 7 bases spanning the gap. The CDR3 runs to 14 residues. CDR1 is LGHNA and CDR2 is YSLEER in the germline V gene. The CDR3 DNA is TGCGCCAGCAGCCAAGAGCGGGGAAACACTGAAGCTTTCTTT. Amino acids: CASSQERGNTEAFF.

This clonotype was observed many times. This CDR3 reads CASNLRQGAYEQYF. Written as DNA, the CDR3 is TGTGCCAGCAACCTGAGACAGGGGGCCTACGAGCAGTACTTC. The chain uses TRBV28 and TRBJ2-7, with 9 nucleotides matching TRBD1. V dropped 7 bases and J dropped 2; count of bases not matched to a gene: 6. This CDR3 contains 14 residues. Per germline, CDR1 MDHEN and CDR2 SYDVKM.

This clonotype came up many times. The rearrangement joins TRBV7-6 to TRBJ2-7, with D possibly being TRBD1 (8 bases). This CDR3 is 15 amino acids long. CDR1 and CDR2 (germline): SGHVS, FNYEAQ. Deletions cut 5 bases from V and 1 base from J, with 15 bases between. The DNA of the CDR3 is TGTGCCAGCAGCGAAGGACAGGGAGGGTCCTACGAGCAGTACTTC. Its protein is CASSEGQGGSYEQYF.

This clonotype has a count of ten or more. The chain carries TRBV24-1 and TRBJ2-1; 8 bases fit TRBD2. Trimming removed 9 bases from V and 5 bases from J; junction bases left unmatched: 8. The germline gives CDR1 KGHDR, CDR2 SFDVKD. CDR3 size: 14 residues. CDR3 region: CATAIAGGNNEQFF. CDR3 coding DNA: TGTGCCACCGCAATCGCGGGGGGAAACAATGAGCAGTTCTTC.

This clonotype occurred a few times. The V and J genes are TRBV20-1 and TRBJ2-2, with D uncertain. V gave up 0 bases and J gave up 5 bases, with 13 bases separating them. Germline CDR1 is DFQATT and CDR2 is SNEGSKA (reference sequence). This CDR3 is 15 amino acids long. The CDR3 reads CSARDQQVETGELFF. The CDR3 region has the DNA TGCAGTGCTAGAGATCAGCAGGTGGAGACCGGGGAGCTGTTTTTT.

This clonotype has at least ten counts. The chain employs TRBV20-1 and TRBJ1-4, with D perhaps matching TRBD1 (5 bases). V lost 0 bases, J lost 4 bases, and 9 bases lay in between. This CDR3 has 14 amino acids. Germline loops: CDR1 DFQATT, CDR2 SNEGSKA (reference sequence). For the CDR3, the DNA is TGCAGTGCTAGAGATCTAGGGGTTAATGAAAAACTGTTTTTT. Protein product: CSARDLGVNEKLFF.

This clonotype was counted ten times or more. The gene calls are TRBV29-1 and TRBJ1-1, with unresolved D. This CDR3 is built from 12 residues. CDR1 SQVTM and CDR2 ANQGSEA come from the germline V gene. Trimming left V 6 bases short and J 0 bases short, with 8 bases between. CDR3 sequence (DNA): TGCAGCGTCTTCAATATGAACACTGAAGCTTTCTTT. Protein: CSVFNMNTEAFF. The variable domain in full, completed from reference TRBV29-1 and TRBJ1-1, reads SAVISQKPSRDICQRGTSLTIQCQVDSQVTMMFWYRQQPGQSLTLIATANQGSEATYESGFVIDKFPISRPNLTFSTLTVSNMSPEDSSIYLCSVFNMNTEAFFGQGTRLTVV.

At least ten counts were recorded for this clonotype. The chain is built from TRBV12-3 or TRBV12-4 and TRBJ1-1; D call uncertain. CDR3 length: 12 residues. V was pared by 5 bases and J by 5 bases, with 9 bases between. The CDR3 bases are TGTGCCAGCAGTCCACCAGGAACTGAAGCTTTCTTT. It encodes CASSPPGTEAFF.

This clonotype was seen a handful of times. The genes are TRBV16 and TRBJ2-3; D unclear. Trimming took 6 bases from V and 6 from J, leaving 13 bases between them. CDR1 and CDR2 (germline): KGHSY, FQNENV. This CDR3 contains 13 residues. The CDR3 nucleotides read TGTGCCAGCAGTACGGCACCGGATGATACGCAGTATTTT. Translating it yields CASSTAPDDTQYF.

This clonotype showed up many times. The rearrangement uses TRBV4-3 and TRBJ2-7; 7 positions agree with TRBD1. The CDR3 length is 15 residues. The V gene's germline CDR1 is LGHNA and CDR2 YSLEER. The ends lost 4 bases at V and 1 base at J; junction bases unmatched: 7. The CDR3 sequence: CASSPWDSNSYEQYF. The CDR3 DNA sequence: TGCGCCAGCAGCCCCTGGGACAGCAATTCCTACGAGCAGTACTTC.

The rearrangement joins TRBV18 to TRBJ2-5, with TRBD2 as a possible D gene (5 bases). This CDR3 has 13 residues. Germline lookup yields CDR1 KGHSH and CDR2 LQKENI. Trimming stripped 8 bases from V and 5 bases from J, with 15 bases between. In nucleotides, the CDR3 is TGTGCCAGCACGAGTGGGTCGGGGGAGACCCAGTACTTC. It specifies CASTSGSGETQYF.

This clonotype was observed at least ten times. The chain links TRBV9 to TRBJ2-1, with 10 bases matching TRBD2. After removal of 5 bases from V and 4 bases from J, the junction contained 9 bases not matched to a gene. Germline-derived CDR1 and CDR2 are SGDLS and YYNGEE. The CDR3 sequence is 16 residues long. The chain's CDR3 is CASSPGGTSVYNEQFF. The CDR3, as DNA: TGTGCCAGCAGTCCTGGAGGGACTAGCGTATACAATGAGCAGTTCTTC.